These 31 T cell receptor beta chains originate from one sample sequenced in a study of cytomegalovirus exposure and HLA in healthy donors. The primer mix had 60 Vbeta and 13 Jbeta primers. TCRdb keeps only in-frame clones here, not all; method: immunoSEQ multiplex PCR. The profile shows more than 150,000 clones, around four fifths of them singletons. Material for sequencing was PBMCs. The source of these receptors is a male donor in good health and CMV-seronegative.

The rearrangement links TRBV5-1 to TRBJ2-2; 8 bases agree with TRBD1. The V gene end was trimmed by 0 bases and the J gene end by 5 bases; junction bases not matched to a gene: 6. The length of the CDR3 is 16 residues. In germline, CDR1 is SGHRS, CDR2 YFSETQ. In nucleotides, the CDR3 is TGCGCCAGCAGCTTGGCTGCAGGGGGCAGGACCGGGGAGCTGTTTTTT. As protein: CASSLAAGGRTGELFF.

The V and J genes are TRBV5-8 and TRBJ1-5; the match to TRBD1 covers 11 bases. Per the germline V gene, CDR1 is SGHTS and CDR2 is YDEGEE. The CDR3 runs 16 residues. The V and J ends lost 4 bases and 6 bases, in that order; junction bases with no gene match: 9. CDR3 bases: TGTGCCAGCAGCCATGCCGGGACAGGGGGATTTCAGCCCCAGCATTTT. It is translated as CASSHAGTGGFQPQHF.

A few counts support this clone. The rearrangement uses TRBV9 and TRBJ2-5; D gene ambiguous. The CDR3 is 13 residues long. V lost 0 bases and J lost 7, with 10 bases in between. Germline lookup yields CDR1 SGDLS and CDR2 YYNGEE. The CDR3 spells CASSVDGERTQYF. CDR3 nucleotides: TGTGCCAGCAGCGTAGATGGAGAGCGGACCCAGTACTTC.

This clone was observed a handful of times. The chain has TRBV9 and TRBJ2-3; 7 positions agree with TRBD1. Losses at the gene ends were 1 base for V and 1 base for J; bases not matched to a gene: 3. CDR3 length equals 15 residues. CDR1 is SGDLS, CDR2 YYNGEE, per germline. The CDR3 protein is CASSVSGQGTDTQYF. CDR3 in DNA: TGTGCCAGCAGCGTATCTGGACAGGGCACAGATACGCAGTATTTT.

V is TRBV5-4 and J is TRBJ1-1; D may be TRBD1 (5 bases). V shed 0 bases and J shed 8 bases, with 11 bases lying between them. Germline CDR1 is SGHNT and CDR2 is YYREEE (reference sequence). This CDR3 spans 13 amino acids. CDR3 sequence (DNA): TGTGCCAGCAGCTTGGCCGGAGGGGCCGAAGCTTTCTTT. The encoded protein is CASSLAGGAEAFF. The variable domain in full, completed from reference TRBV5-4 and TRBJ1-1, reads ETGVTQSPTHLIKTRGQQVTLRCSSQSGHNTVSWYQQALGQGPQFIFQYYREEENGRGNFPPRFSGLQFPNYSSELNVNALELDDSALYLCASSLAGGAEAFFGQGTRLTVV.

J is TRBJ1-3 and V is TRBV16; 7 nucleotides align to TRBD1. V lost 4 bases, J lost 0 bases, and 12 bases stayed unmatched. Germline lookup yields CDR1 KGHSY and CDR2 FQNENV. This CDR3 is built from 18 residues. This chain's CDR3 is CASSRTTTGAFSGNTIYF. CDR3 coding DNA: TGTGCCAGCAGCCGGACAACAACAGGGGCCTTCTCTGGAAACACCATATATTTT. The complete variable domain, with remaining parts taken from reference TRBV16 and TRBJ1-3, reads GEEVAQTPKHLVRGEGQKAKLYCAPIKGHSYVFWYQQVLKNEFKFLISFQNENVFDETGMPKERFSAKCLPNSPCSLEIQATKLEDSAVYFCASSRTTTGAFSGNTIYFGEGSWLTVV.

Comment on this clone: Other DNA sequences in the same sample also yield this CDR3. The gene calls are TRBV9 and TRBJ2-7; TRBD1 is a possible D gene (5 bases). Per germline, CDR1 SGDLS and CDR2 YYNGEE. The CDR3 length is 15 residues. V was cut by 0 bases and J by 3 bases, with 13 bases left in between. The CDR3 nucleotides are TGTGCCAGCAGCGTAGGGGGCGAATCTGACTACGAGCAGTACTTC. Translated, it gives CASSVGGESDYEQYF.

The V and J genes are TRBV5-1 and TRBJ1-2; tentatively, D is TRBD1 (6 bases). The V gene's germline CDR1 is SGHRS and CDR2 YFSETQ. V gave up 5 bases and J gave up 2 bases, with 13 bases separating them. The CDR3 runs to 14 residues. The CDR3 bases are TGCGCCAGCAGTCCACAGGGCCAAAACTATGGCTACACCTTC. Encoded protein: CASSPQGQNYGYTF. Looking up the rest from reference TRBV5-1 and TRBJ1-2 gives the full variable domain: KAGVTQTPRYLIKTRGQQVTLSCSPISGHRSVSWYQQTPGQGLQFLFEYFSETQRNKGNFPGRFSGRQFSNSRSEMNVSTLELGDSALYLCASSPQGQNYGYTFGSGTRLTVV.

The genes are TRBV5-1 and TRBJ1-1; 8 nucleotides align to TRBD1. Losses at the gene ends were 4 bases for V and 4 bases for J; bases not matched to a gene: 6. The CDR3 loop spans 14 amino acids. Germline V gene sequence: CDR1 SGHRS, CDR2 YFSETQ. CDR3 in DNA: TGCGCCAGCAGCCCCGCCACAGGGGGCACTGAAGCTTTCTTT. Translation gives CASSPATGGTEAFF.

This chain links TRBV28 with TRBJ1-2; 7 positions match TRBD1. The CDR3 has 13 residues. Trimming cost V 3 bases and J 6 bases; bases outside gene matches: 4. Germline lookup yields CDR1 MDHEN and CDR2 SYDVKM. The CDR3 is CASSFSGQHGYTF. DNA of the CDR3: TGTGCCAGCAGTTTTTCGGGACAGCATGGCTACACCTTC.

This clone showed up just a few times. This sequence joins TRBV5-1 and TRBJ2-1; 13 nucleotides match TRBD2. The V and J ends lost 4 bases and 7 bases, in that order; junction bases with no gene match: 5. The CDR3 length is 15 residues. Germline V gene sequence: CDR1 SGHRS, CDR2 YFSETQ. The CDR3 here is CASSEGLAGVNEQFF. CDR3 sequence (DNA): TGCGCCAGCAGCGAAGGACTAGCGGGAGTTAATGAGCAGTTCTTC.

As DNA, the CDR3 is TGTGCCAGCAGCTTGACAGGGTCTGGCTACACCTTC. Translation gives CASSLTGSGYTF. The chain recombines TRBV5-6 with TRBJ1-2; maybe TRBD1 (6 bases). Germline CDR1 is SGHDT and CDR2 is YYEEEE. The CDR3 is 12 amino acids. Trimming stripped 1 base from V and 7 bases from J, with 8 bases between.

The rearrangement joins TRBV6-5 to TRBJ2-7; the match to TRBD1 covers 9 bases. The CDR3 is 14 amino acids. The J segment lost 2 bases and the V segment lost 6 bases, leaving 5 bases of the junction unmatched. Germline lookup yields CDR1 MNHEY and CDR2 SVGAGI. The CDR3 loop reads CASRARTGAYEQYF. The CDR3 DNA reads TGTGCCAGCAGGGCTCGGACAGGGGCCTACGAGCAGTACTTC.

This clone has a handful of counts. The chain links TRBV6-6 to TRBJ1-2; 9 bases fit TRBD1. V shed 6 bases and J 1 base; nucleotides not matched to a gene: 9. This CDR3 spans 16 amino acids. Germline CDR1 reads MNHNY; CDR2 reads SVGAGI (reference sequence). CDR3 nucleotide sequence: TGTGCCAGCAGGCGAGATCGGGACAGGGATAACTATGGCTACACCTTC. This translates into CASRRDRDRDNYGYTF.

J is TRBJ1-2 and V is TRBV18, with D maybe TRBD1 (6 bases). The CDR3 extends over 14 amino acids. V was shortened by 0 bases and J by 8 bases, with 13 bases between the two germline ends. Per the germline V gene, CDR1 is KGHSH and CDR2 is LQKENI. CDR3 residues: CASSPPNRAGGYTF. The CDR3 region has the DNA TGTGCCAGCTCACCACCGAACAGGGCAGGCGGCTACACCTTC.

V and J are TRBV15 and TRBJ2-7, with TRBD1 matching 8 bases. The junction had 8 bases not matched to a gene; V was cut back by 5 bases and J by 2 bases. Germline CDR1 and CDR2: LNHNV and YYDKDF (reference sequence). The CDR3 has 15 residues. In DNA, the CDR3 is TGTGCCACCAGCTTCCTCAGGGGGCCAACCTACGAGCAGTACTTC. This gives the protein CATSFLRGPTYEQYF.

The chain uses TRBV11-1 and TRBJ2-3, with 9 bases fitting TRBD1. This CDR3 contains 16 residues. Looked up from germline, CDR1 is SGHAT and CDR2 is FQDESV (reference sequence). The V segment lost 5 bases and the J segment 1 base; nucleotides outside the gene matches: 7. The CDR3 DNA is TGTGCCAGCAGCCGCCGGACAGGGGATGGCACAGATACGCAGTATTTT. This codes for CASSRRTGDGTDTQYF.

The sample holds one count of this clone. The genes are TRBV19 and TRBJ1-2; D ambiguous. Germline V lookup: CDR1 LNHDA, CDR2 SQIVND (reference sequence). V was cut by 2 bases and J by 6 bases, with 7 bases left in between. The CDR3 totals 12 residues. The CDR3 loop is CASSISGDGYTF. CDR3 DNA: TGTGCCAGTAGTATAAGCGGGGATGGCTACACCTTC.

The chain has TRBV7-7 and TRBJ2-5; tentative D call: TRBD1 (7 bases). CDR3 length: 15 residues. V was pared by 2 bases and J by 2 bases, with 12 bases between. CDR1 SSHAT and CDR2 FNYEAQ come from the germline V gene (reference sequence). CDR3 sequence: CASSLYQGGQETQYF. The CDR3 region has the DNA TGTGCCAGCAGCTTATATCAGGGGGGTCAAGAGACCCAGTACTTC.

This clone was seen a handful of times. The V call is TRBV10-3, the J call TRBJ2-7; 9 positions match TRBD2. CDR3 length: 13 amino acids. Germline V gives CDR1 ENHRY, CDR2 SYGVKD. The V and J ends lost 4 bases and 4 bases, in that order; junction bases with no gene match: 2. CDR3 nucleotide sequence: TGTGCCATCAGTGGACTAGCGGATTACGAGCAGTACTTC. Translated, it gives CAISGLADYEQYF.

The chain combines TRBV15 with TRBJ2-1; TRBD2 aligns across 7 bases. Unmatched junction bases numbered 7, after V lost 0 bases and J lost 2 bases. The CDR3 spans 17 residues. CDR1 LNHNV and CDR2 YYDKDF come from the germline V gene (reference sequence). Here the CDR3 reads CATSRDRSGAAYNEQFF. CDR3 nucleotides: TGTGCCACCAGCAGAGATAGAAGCGGGGCCGCCTACAATGAGCAGTTCTTC.

This clone has only a few counts. The chain is built from TRBV28 and TRBJ1-4; 7 nucleotides match TRBD1. V lost 3 bases and J lost 2; bases outside the gene matches: 9. The CDR3 runs 17 residues. Germline assignment: CDR1 MDHEN and CDR2 SYDVKM. DNA of the CDR3: TGTGCCAGCAGTTTTAAGCCCAGGGGGGAGACTAATGAAAAACTGTTTTTT. This encodes CASSFKPRGETNEKLFF.

This clone was detected once. The chain carries TRBV7-9 and TRBJ1-6; D remains unclear. V was shortened by 4 bases and J by 7 bases, with 2 bases between the two germline ends. CDR1 SEHNR and CDR2 FQNEAQ come from the germline V gene (reference sequence). This CDR3 has 11 amino acids. The CDR3 here is CASSSNSPLHF. In DNA, the CDR3 is TGTGCCAGCAGCTCGAATTCACCCCTCCACTTT.

The rearrangement joins TRBV7-3 to TRBJ2-1, with TRBD1 matching 11 bases. This CDR3 is built from 14 residues. The V gene's germline CDR1 is SGHTA and CDR2 FQGTGA. The J segment lost 7 bases and the V segment lost 5 bases, leaving 4 bases of the junction unmatched. CDR3 nucleotide sequence: TGTGCCAGCAGCCGGACAGGGGGCCTGAATGAGCAGTTCTTC. Translation gives CASSRTGGLNEQFF.

There are a few counts of this clone. The chain links TRBV6-5 to TRBJ2-1; TRBD2 matches 10 bases. V lost 6 bases and J lost 4; bases outside the gene matches: 0. Germline loops: CDR1 MNHEY, CDR2 SVGAGI. The length of the CDR3 is 13 residues. CDR3 DNA sequence: TGTGCCAGCAGGACTAGCGGGTACAATGAGCAGTTCTTC. Translation: CASRTSGYNEQFF.

The chain has TRBV7-3 and TRBJ2-5; 11 nucleotides match TRBD2. The germline CDR1 and CDR2 sequences are SGHTA and FQGTGA. CDR3 length: 15 amino acids. V lost 4 bases, J lost 5 bases, and 6 bases stayed unmatched. The CDR3, as DNA: TGTGCCAGCAGCTCCACTAGCGGGAGAGGGGAGACCCAGTACTTC. Protein: CASSSTSGRGETQYF.

The rearrangement uses TRBV4-2 and TRBJ2-1, with 7 bases lining up with TRBD2. This CDR3 is 15 amino acids long. Germline CDR1 LGHNA, CDR2 YNFKEQ. Trimming removed 0 bases from V and 10 bases from J; junction bases left unmatched: 9. In nucleotides, the CDR3 is TGTGCCAGCAGCCAAGAGGGGGGGATCCTCGGGGAGCAGTTCTTC. This gives the protein CASSQEGGILGEQFF.

V and J are TRBV5-4 and TRBJ2-2; 8 positions match TRBD2. The CDR3 runs 17 residues. V was clipped by 0 bases and J by 0 bases; unmatched bases: 4. CDR1 SGHNT and CDR2 YYREEE come from the germline V gene (reference sequence). The CDR3 DNA follows: TGTGCCAGCAGCTTGGTTCAAGCGGGAGCGAACACCGGGGAGCTGTTTTTT. Its protein product is CASSLVQAGANTGELFF.

This clone came up once. The gene calls are TRBV7-3 and TRBJ2-2, with D perhaps TRBD1 (5 bases). The CDR3 has 14 amino acids. In germline, CDR1 is SGHTA, CDR2 FQGTGA. V gave up 1 base and J gave up 7 bases, with 10 bases separating them. CDR3 sequence reads: CASSLSRVGGELFF. The DNA for the CDR3 is TGTGCCAGCAGCTTAAGCAGGGTGGGCGGGGAGCTGTTTTTT. The complete variable domain, with remaining parts taken from reference TRBV7-3 and TRBJ2-2, reads GAGVSQTPSNKVTEKGKYVELRCDPISGHTALYWYRQSLGQGPEFLIYFQGTGAADDSGLPNDRFFAVRPEGSVSTLKIQRTERGDSAVYLCASSLSRVGGELFFGEGSRLTVL.

This chain joins TRBV6-5 and TRBJ2-7; D remains unclear. Germline loops: CDR1 MNHEY, CDR2 SVGAGI. The CDR3 totals 14 residues. V was clipped by 4 bases and J by 1 base, with 11 bases between them. CDR3 nucleotide sequence: TGTGCCAGCAGTTTCGAGCGAGAGTCCTACGAGCAGTACTTC. This encodes CASSFERESYEQYF.

This clone has only a few counts. The gene calls are TRBV18 and TRBJ1-1; D gene ambiguous. CDR3 length equals 15 residues. CDR1 and CDR2 from the germline V gene are KGHSH and LQKENI. Trimming shortened V by 3 bases and J by 0 bases, and 11 bases separated the two germline ends. The DNA of the CDR3 is TGTGCCAGCTCACCTTTGGGAGGGATGAACACTGAAGCTTTCTTT. Translated, it gives CASSPLGGMNTEAFF.